These 20 T cell receptor beta chains were sequenced from one sample in a study of cytomegalovirus exposure and HLA in healthy donors. Profiled with immunoSEQ multiplex PCR; TCRdb holds only in-frame clones, not every one. The repertoire consists of around 300,000 clones, with roughly 90% occurring once and the leading ten covering approximately 1%. Sequenced input: PBMCs. These receptors all stem from a woman in her twenties or thirties in good health and CMV-seropositive.

This chain joins TRBV10-3 and TRBJ1-1; D is possibly TRBD1 (6 bases). The CDR3 sequence is 14 residues long. Germline CDR1 is ENHRY and CDR2 is SYGVKD. Trimming took off 8 bases at V and 5 bases at J, with 18 bases between the two ends. The CDR3 DNA sequence: TGTGCCATCTCTGCCGGGGGGGCGCATACTGAAGCTTTCTTT. Translated: CAISAGGAHTEAFF.

The chain has TRBV5-4 and TRBJ2-3, with D unclear. V was clipped by 4 bases and J by 0 bases, with 12 bases between them. Germline values: CDR1 SGHNT, CDR2 YYREEE (reference sequence). The CDR3 consists of 15 residues. Written as DNA, the CDR3 is TGTGCCAGCAGCCCCGATGTAGGGAGCACAGATACGCAGTATTTT. Its translation: CASSPDVGSTDTQYF.

This clone was observed a few times. The rearrangement uses TRBV27 and TRBJ1-2, with 9 bases fitting TRBD1. V lost 4 bases and J lost 4; bases outside the gene matches: 7. Germline V CDR1 and CDR2: MNHEY, SMNVEV (reference sequence). CDR3 length: 15 amino acids. Written as DNA, the CDR3 is TGTGCCAGCAGTTCCCCTTGGACAGGGGTCTATGGCTACACCTTC. Protein product: CASSSPWTGVYGYTF.

This clone has a single count. The V and J genes are TRBV7-9 and TRBJ1-2, with D unclear. V lost 2 bases and J 2 bases, leaving 3 bases between the germline ends. CDR3 length: 12 amino acids. Germline V gene lookup returns CDR1 SEHNR and CDR2 FQNEAQ (reference sequence). Here the CDR3 reads CASSLQNYGYTF. CDR3 coding DNA: TGTGCCAGCAGCTTACAAAACTATGGCTACACCTTC.

This sequence joins TRBV6-5 and TRBJ1-5; D ambiguous. The V and J ends lost 4 bases and 0 bases respectively, with 7 bases between them. CDR1 is MNHEY and CDR2 is SVGAGI in the germline V gene. This CDR3 region has 14 residues. The CDR3 region has the DNA TGTGCCAGCAGTTCACCAGGTAGCAATCAGCCCCAGCATTTT. This translates into CASSSPGSNQPQHF.

The rearrangement links TRBV6-5 to TRBJ1-1, with D perhaps matching TRBD1 (5 bases). CDR3 length: 14 amino acids. Germline V gene lookup returns CDR1 MNHEY and CDR2 SVGAGI. The V gene lost 7 bases and the J gene lost 6 bases, with 18 bases spanning the gap. CDR3 amino acids: CASTQWGVLAEAFF. Written as DNA, the CDR3 is TGTGCCAGCACCCAGTGGGGGGTCCTGGCTGAAGCTTTCTTT.

This clone has a single count. The rearrangement joins TRBV30 to TRBJ2-5; D remains unclear. V shed 5 bases and J shed 3 bases, with 13 bases lying between them. The CDR3 length is 13 residues. Germline values: CDR1 GTSNPN, CDR2 SVGIG (reference sequence). This CDR3 is CAWARPAEETQYF. CDR3 bases: TGTGCCTGGGCTCGGCCCGCAGAAGAGACCCAGTACTTC.

The chain uses TRBV27 and TRBJ2-1; D is unresolved. V was shortened by 4 bases and J by 5 bases, with 6 bases between the two germline ends. CDR3 length: 12 residues. Germline CDR1 and CDR2: MNHEY and SMNVEV (reference sequence). CDR3 sequence reads: CASSYINNEQFF. CDR3 DNA: TGTGCCAGCAGTTACATTAACAATGAGCAGTTCTTC.

The rearrangement joins TRBV9 to TRBJ2-7; 10 bases line up with TRBD1. Germline CDR1 and CDR2: SGDLS and YYNGEE. The trim removed 2 bases at V and 5 bases at J, leaving 4 bases unmatched. CDR3 length equals 14 residues. The CDR3 sequence: CASSVTGGGNEQYF. The CDR3 DNA sequence: TGTGCCAGCAGCGTGACAGGGGGCGGAAACGAGCAGTACTTC. The whole variable domain, remainder taken from reference TRBV9 and TRBJ2-7, is DSGVTQTPKHLITATGQRVTLRCSPRSGDLSVYWYQQSLDQGLQFLIQYYNGEERAKGNILERFSAQQFPDLHSELNLSSLELGDSALYFCASSVTGGGNEQYFGPGTRLTVT.

This clone occurred a few times. The genes are TRBV6-5 and TRBJ1-6; TRBD1 might be the D (6 bases). The CDR3 consists of 15 residues. Germline V lookup: CDR1 MNHEY, CDR2 SVGAGI. V was clipped by 4 bases and J by 7 bases, with 14 bases between them. The CDR3 DNA is TGTGCCAGCAGTTCCCAAGGACAGACAAATTCACCCCTCCACTTT. This sequence encodes CASSSQGQTNSPLHF.

The chain joins TRBV9 to TRBJ1-1, with TRBD1 matching 7 bases. Germline lookup yields CDR1 SGDLS and CDR2 YYNGEE. The ends lost 2 bases at V and 0 bases at J; junction bases unmatched: 4. This CDR3 has 15 residues. This chain's CDR3 is CASSVVDRLNTEAFF. CDR3 nucleotides: TGTGCCAGCAGCGTGGTGGACAGGCTGAACACTGAAGCTTTCTTT.

This chain uses TRBV7-9 with TRBJ2-1; no clear D. The V gene's germline CDR1 is SEHNR and CDR2 FQNEAQ (reference sequence). With 1 base removed from V and 7 bases from J, the gap between germline ends came to 8 bases. CDR3 size: 13 residues. In DNA, the CDR3 is TGTGCCAGCAGCTTAGGCCAGTGGAATGAGCAGTTCTTC. Encoded protein: CASSLGQWNEQFF.

This clone was seen once. This chain links TRBV7-6 with TRBJ2-7; D remains unclear. CDR1 and CDR2 (germline): SGHVS, FNYEAQ. Trimming shortened V by 1 base and J by 3 bases, and 7 bases separated the two germline ends. The CDR3 is made up of 13 amino acids. The CDR3 DNA follows: TGTGCCAGCAGCTTAGATGACGTCTACGAGCAGTACTTC. Residues: CASSLDDVYEQYF.

The rearrangement uses TRBV2 and TRBJ2-1, with D uncertain. Per the germline V gene, CDR1 is SNHLY and CDR2 is FYNNEI. The CDR3 loop spans 10 amino acids. V shed 5 bases and J shed 7 bases, with 3 bases lying between them. In nucleotides, the CDR3 is TGTGCCAGCAGTACAAATGAGCAGTTCTTC. Protein sequence: CASSTNEQFF.

The chain combines TRBV18 with TRBJ2-1; D gene uncertain. In germline, CDR1 is KGHSH, CDR2 LQKENI. CDR3 length: 14 amino acids. The V end was cut by 3 bases, the J end by 7 bases, with 13 bases between. CDR3 residues: CASSPQKDLNEQFF. The CDR3 nucleotides are TGTGCCAGCTCACCTCAAAAGGACCTAAATGAGCAGTTCTTC.

A word on this clone: The identical CDR3 is also encoded by other nucleotide sequences in the sample. The V gene is TRBV5-6, the J gene TRBJ1-2; no reliable D call. Per the germline V gene, CDR1 is SGHDT and CDR2 is YYEEEE. This CDR3 comprises 13 residues. V was cut by 4 bases and J by 3 bases, with 10 bases left in between. Here the CDR3 DNA reads TGTGCCAGCAGCCTCGGTACGGACTATGGCTACACCTTC. Protein sequence: CASSLGTDYGYTF.

With regard to this clone: Distinct nucleotide sequences in the sample also encode this CDR3. This chain joins TRBV20-1 and TRBJ2-7; no reliable D call. V was clipped by 3 bases and J by 4 bases, with 7 bases between them. The CDR3 is 11 residues long. From germline, CDR1 is DFQATT and CDR2 SNEGSKA (reference sequence). DNA of the CDR3: TGCAGTGCTAGGGCCGTATACGAGCAGTACTTC. It yields the protein CSARAVYEQYF.

The chain combines TRBV19 with TRBJ1-1; D not certain. This CDR3 contains 13 residues. Germline CDR1 LNHDA, CDR2 SQIVND (reference sequence). The V and J ends lost 4 bases and 3 bases respectively, with 9 bases between them. CDR3 sequence reads: CASSNLGDTEAFF. The CDR3, as DNA: TGTGCCAGTAGTAATCTTGGGGACACTGAAGCTTTCTTT. Complete variable domain (other parts from reference TRBV19 and TRBJ1-1): DGGITQSPKYLFRKEGQNVTLSCEQNLNHDAMYWYRQDPGQGLRLIYYSQIVNDFQKGDIAEGYSVSREKKESFPLTVTSAQKNPTAFYLCASSNLGDTEAFFGQGTRLTVV.

CDR3 bases: TGTGCCAGCACCCCACAAGGGCTAGCGGCCACAGATACGCAGTATTTT. This translates into CASTPQGLAATDTQYF. The chain has TRBV7-2 and TRBJ2-3, with TRBD2 matching 7 bases. The V and J ends lost 7 bases and 2 bases, in that order; junction bases with no gene match: 12. The CDR3 is made up of 16 amino acids. Germline assignment: CDR1 SGHTA and CDR2 FQGNSA.

In this sample, this clone turned up once. The CDR3 nucleotides are TGTGCCTTTGGACAGGGCTTTTCCTACGAGCAGTACTTC. It specifies CAFGQGFSYEQYF. The genes are TRBV30 and TRBJ2-7; 8 positions match TRBD1. This CDR3 comprises 13 residues. From germline, CDR1 is GTSNPN and CDR2 SVGIG (reference sequence). Germline trimming cut 7 bases from V and 1 base from J; bases unmatched to any gene: 6.